This T cell receptor beta chain was recorded in a study of T cells after yellow fever vaccination. Study-level findings and limits: Repertoires obtained by FACS sorting could include abundant clonotypes that entered as contaminants from the bulk population.

MiXCR was run by TCRdb on the 5' RACE reads, yielding one entry per CDR3 protein. Found here are about 260,000 distinct CDR3 sequences, 13% of them singletons; the top ten hold 0.4% to 0.55%. This clonotype was found many times. The antigen remains undetermined. The CDR3 is made up of 12 amino acids. V was shortened by 7 bases and J by 8 bases, with 15 bases between the two germline ends. Germline V gene sequence: CDR1 SQVTM, CDR2 ANQGSEA. Here the sequenced sample was CD4+ T cells sorted from PBMCs, taken 45 days after the yellow fever booster vaccination. This clonotype originated in a young man who received the YFV17D yellow fever vaccine. The chain has TRBV29-1 and TRBJ2-1; possibly TRBD2 for D (6 bases). CDR3 region: CSATLGDYEQFF. The CDR3 DNA is TGCAGCGCGACACTAGGGGACTATGAGCAGTTCTTC.